One and the same sample provided the 26 T cell receptor beta chains below, sequenced in a study of blood T cell repertoires in COVID-19. Sequenced by immunoSEQ multiplex PCR; TCRdb stores in-frame clones only, minus some. The sample has just over 200,000 clones, about nine tenths seen once. Source material: peripheral blood. Every receptor here comes from a man of 80 years or more with acute or convalescent COVID-19.

This clone was detected a few times. The gene calls are TRBV19 and TRBJ2-7; TRBD1 matches at 8 bases. V shed 6 bases, J shed 2 bases, and the junction held 6 bases outside the gene matches. Germline loops: CDR1 LNHDA, CDR2 SQIVND (reference sequence). This CDR3 comprises 14 residues. As DNA, the CDR3 is TGTGCCAGTAGAGAGGACAGGGCCCCCTACGAGCAGTACTTC. Its translation: CASREDRAPYEQYF.

In this sample, this clone turned up a few times. V and J are TRBV28 and TRBJ2-6; TRBD1 might be the D (5 bases). With 4 bases removed from V and 0 bases from J, the gap between germline ends came to 10 bases. Germline CDR1 and CDR2: MDHEN and SYDVKM. The CDR3 consists of 16 residues. The CDR3 loop is CASSSPTGSGANVLTF. CDR3 in DNA: TGTGCCAGCAGTTCCCCAACAGGCTCTGGGGCCAACGTCCTGACTTTC.

The chain combines TRBV18 with TRBJ2-3; maybe TRBD2 (6 bases). This CDR3 has 16 amino acids. V shed 4 bases and J shed 6 bases, with 20 bases lying between them. Germline lookup yields CDR1 KGHSH and CDR2 LQKENI. The CDR3 loop reads CASSRNSGSEWDTQYF. The DNA of the CDR3 is TGTGCCAGCTCACGTAATAGCGGAAGTGAGTGGGATACGCAGTATTTT.

V usage is TRBV18 and J usage is TRBJ2-5; 9 nucleotides align to TRBD2. Trimming at V came to 6 bases and at J to 2 bases, leaving 4 bases not matched to a gene. This CDR3 comprises 14 residues. Germline V gene data show CDR1 as KGHSH and CDR2 as LQKENI. CDR3 nucleotides: TGTGCCAGCTCCCCGCGGGGGGGGCAAGAGACCCAGTACTTC. Its translation: CASSPRGGQETQYF.

The chain combines TRBV7-3 with TRBJ2-3; 8 bases align to TRBD2. The V gene's germline CDR1 is SGHTA and CDR2 FQGTGA. V lost 0 bases and J lost 2; bases outside the gene matches: 7. CDR3 length: 17 residues. The CDR3 DNA reads as TGTGCCAGCAGCTTAACTGCGGGAGGCCCCCCCACAGATACGCAGTATTTT. Its translation: CASSLTAGGPPTDTQYF.

The rearrangement joins TRBV6-2 or TRBV6-3 to TRBJ2-3; 8 nucleotides match TRBD2. This CDR3 contains 16 residues. V gave up 5 bases and J gave up 3 bases; unmatched junction bases: 10. Germline V CDR1 and CDR2: MNHEY, SVGEGT. The CDR3 here is CASSPAVSGITDTQYF. The CDR3 DNA follows: TGTGCCAGCAGTCCCGCCGTTAGCGGGATAACAGATACGCAGTATTTT.

This chain uses TRBV5-1 with TRBJ2-1; D is unresolved. There are 13 residues in the CDR3. Germline V gives CDR1 SGHRS, CDR2 YFSETQ. Trimming pared 1 base from V and 14 bases from J, leaving 16 bases between. The CDR3 DNA reads as TGCGCCAGCAGCTTGCCGGCAGGTTCTGGTGAGTTCTTC. It translates to CASSLPAGSGEFF.

For the CDR3, the DNA is TGTGCCAGCAGCTTCAGTCTAGCGGGAGGAGACAATGAGCAGTTCTTC. Amino acid sequence: CASSFSLAGGDNEQFF. The chain links TRBV7-8 to TRBJ2-1; 11 bases are a match to TRBD2. Germline loops: CDR1 SGHVS, CDR2 FQNEAQ. After removal of 3 bases from V and 5 bases from J, the junction contained 6 bases not matched to a gene. This CDR3 region has 16 residues.

The chain employs TRBV2 and TRBJ2-3; D is undetermined. V was trimmed by 2 bases and J by 8 bases, leaving 5 bases between them. The length of the CDR3 is 11 residues. Germline CDR1 is SNHLY and CDR2 is FYNNEI. CDR3 coding DNA: TGTGCCAGCAGTGAACGTAGTACGCAGTATTTT. Amino acids: CASSERSTQYF.

The chain has TRBV2 and TRBJ2-6; tentative D call: TRBD1 (6 bases). The ends were cut back, 6 bases at V and 2 bases at J, with 11 bases in the middle. Germline CDR1 SNHLY, CDR2 FYNNEI. This CDR3 region has 15 residues. In nucleotides, the CDR3 is TGTGCCAGCAGAGCCCACAGGGCTGGGGCCAACGTCCTGACTTTC. It encodes CASRAHRAGANVLTF.

This clone was recorded only once. The gene calls are TRBV19 and TRBJ1-4, with 9 bases lining up with TRBD1. J lost 6 bases, V lost 5 bases, and 7 bases had no gene match. The CDR3 runs to 15 residues. Germline V lookup: CDR1 LNHDA, CDR2 SQIVND (reference sequence). The CDR3: CASSARQGGDEKLFF. CDR3 DNA: TGTGCCAGTAGTGCCAGACAGGGGGGAGATGAAAAACTGTTTTTT.

The chain combines TRBV4-2 with TRBJ1-4; weak D call: TRBD1 (6 bases). The CDR3 extends over 17 amino acids. Germline V gene data show CDR1 as LGHNA and CDR2 as YNFKEQ. Trimming removed 1 base from V and 8 bases from J, with 20 bases in between. The CDR3 DNA reads TGTGCCAGCAGCCAAGGGGTTGGAAAGGGGGGGATGGAAAAACTGTTTTTT. It encodes CASSQGVGKGGMEKLFF.

The chain employs TRBV21-1 and TRBJ2-7; TRBD1 is taken as the D call from the table, unchecked against the DNA. TRBV21-1 is annotated as a pseudogene. The CDR3 runs 17 residues. CDR3 sequence: CASSKPMGQGITYEQYV. The CDR3 DNA reads TGTGCCAGCAGCAAGCCAATGGGACAGGGAATTACCTACGAGCAGTACGTC.

This chain links TRBV19 with TRBJ1-4; D might be TRBD1 (6 bases). V was clipped by 5 bases and J by 6 bases, with 10 bases between them. The CDR3 totals 13 residues. Germline CDR1 and CDR2: LNHDA and SQIVND (reference sequence). The CDR3 nucleotides read TGTGCCAGTAGTCCCCACAGGGATGAAAAACTGTTTTTT. It specifies CASSPHRDEKLFF. The variable domain in full, completed from reference TRBV19 and TRBJ1-4, reads DGGITQSPKYLFRKEGQNVTLSCEQNLNHDAMYWYRQDPGQGLRLIYYSQIVNDFQKGDIAEGYSVSREKKESFPLTVTSAQKNPTAFYLCASSPHRDEKLFFGSGTQLSVL.

CDR3 bases: TGTGCTCTCGAGCGGGGGAAGGAGCAGTACGTC. It specifies CALERGKEQYV. The gene calls are TRBV14 and TRBJ2-7; 8 nucleotides line up with TRBD2. Germline CDR1 is SGHDN and CDR2 is FVKESK. This CDR3 is 11 amino acids long.

The chain recombines TRBV7-3 with TRBJ2-5; 9 nucleotides line up with TRBD1. CDR1 is SGHTA and CDR2 is FQGTGA in the germline V gene. The CDR3 contains 15 residues. J lost 5 bases, V lost 7 bases, and 11 bases had no gene match. CDR3 DNA sequence: TGTGCCAGCACCCGAACAGGGGGCTCGGGTGAGACCCAGTACTTC. It translates to CASTRTGGSGETQYF. The variable domain in full, with the rest retrieved from reference TRBV7-3 and TRBJ2-5, is GAGVSQTPSNKVTEKGKYVELRCDPISGHTALYWYRQSLGQGPEFLIYFQGTGAADDSGLPNDRFFAVRPEGSVSTLKIQRTERGDSAVYLCASTRTGGSGETQYFGPGTRLLVL.

This sequence joins TRBV7-2 and TRBJ2-1; D is perhaps TRBD2 (6 bases). V was clipped by 3 bases and J by 7 bases, with 13 bases between them. The CDR3 runs 14 residues. The germline V gene encodes CDR1 SGHTA and CDR2 FQGNSA. Here the CDR3 DNA reads TGTGCCAGCAGCTTGGGTGGGAGCGGGAATGAGCAGTTCTTC. This encodes CASSLGGSGNEQFF.

The rearrangement joins TRBV7-9 to TRBJ1-6, with D maybe TRBD1 (5 bases). This CDR3 has 14 residues. V was cut by 0 bases and J by 6 bases, with 6 bases left in between. The germline CDR1 and CDR2 sequences are SEHNR and FQNEAQ (reference sequence). CDR3 in DNA: TGTGCCAGCAGCTTAGCAGGGGTTAATTCACCCCTCCACTTT. Its protein is CASSLAGVNSPLHF.

The rearrangement uses TRBV11-2 and TRBJ2-1; 10 bases are shared with TRBD2. The CDR3 extends over 16 amino acids. With 4 bases clipped from V and 9 bases from J, the junction kept 12 bases outside the gene matches. CDR1 SGHAT and CDR2 FQNNGV come from the germline V gene. CDR3: CASSSGGRTSGIEQFF. As DNA, the CDR3 is TGTGCCAGCAGCTCAGGAGGTCGAACTAGCGGGATTGAGCAGTTCTTC.

This chain's CDR3 is CASSLLAGGSNQPQHF. Written as DNA, the CDR3 is TGTGCCAGCAGCTTGTTGGCAGGGGGTAGCAATCAGCCCCAGCATTTT. The rearrangement links TRBV5-8 to TRBJ1-5, with TRBD1 identical over 7 bases. The CDR3 totals 16 residues. The trim removed 1 base at V and 0 bases at J, leaving 4 bases unmatched. Germline CDR1 reads SGHTS; CDR2 reads YDEGEE.

The J gene is TRBJ1-2, the V gene TRBV7-2; 7 nucleotides agree with TRBD1. V lost 5 bases and J lost 7; bases outside the gene matches: 7. This CDR3 is built from 13 residues. From germline, CDR1 is SGHTA and CDR2 FQGNSA. The CDR3 DNA reads TGTGCCAGCAGCGAAGGGGGCAGGGGTGGCTACACCTTC. Protein product: CASSEGGRGGYTF.

V gene TRBV18 combines with J gene TRBJ1-1; D is possibly TRBD1 (6 bases). V lost 3 bases, J lost 2 bases, and 13 bases lay in between. The germline V gene encodes CDR1 KGHSH and CDR2 LQKENI. The CDR3 extends over 15 amino acids. CDR3 residues: CASSPKTGSNTEAFF. As DNA, the CDR3 is TGTGCCAGCTCACCCAAAACAGGGTCTAACACTGAAGCTTTCTTT. The full variable domain, rest sourced from reference TRBV18 and TRBJ1-1, is NAGVMQNPRHLVRRRGQEARLRCSPMKGHSHVYWYRQLPEEGLKFMVYLQKENIIDESGMPKERFSAEFPKEGPSILRIQQVVRGDSAAYFCASSPKTGSNTEAFFGQGTRLTVV.

V gene TRBV18 combines with J gene TRBJ2-6; a possible D gene is TRBD2 (6 bases). V lost 9 bases, J lost 4 bases, and 13 bases lay in between. CDR1 KGHSH and CDR2 LQKENI come from the germline V gene. CDR3 size: 14 residues. The CDR3 sequence: CASGGASGANVLTF. CDR3 sequence (DNA): TGTGCCAGTGGAGGGGCTTCAGGGGCCAACGTCCTGACTTTC.

The J gene is TRBJ2-7, the V gene TRBV28; a weak D match, TRBD2 (5 bases). Trimming took 5 bases from V and 4 from J, leaving 18 bases between them. The CDR3 covers 15 residues. CDR1 is MDHEN, CDR2 SYDVKM, per germline. CDR3 amino acids: CASSPGSAKRYEQYF. CDR3 nucleotide sequence: TGTGCCAGCAGTCCGGGAAGCGCAAAGAGGTACGAGCAGTACTTC.

The rearrangement uses TRBV5-1 and TRBJ2-7; 11 positions agree with TRBD2. Germline-derived CDR1 and CDR2 are SGHRS and YFSETQ. Trimming removed 0 bases from V and 4 bases from J; junction bases left unmatched: 3. This CDR3 is 15 amino acids long. CDR3 region: CASSLVAGGIYEQYF. The CDR3 nucleotides are TGCGCCAGCAGCTTGGTAGCGGGAGGGATATACGAGCAGTACTTC.

This rearrangement joins TRBV9 to TRBJ2-7; 13 bases line up with TRBD2. Trimming cost V 5 bases and J 8 bases; bases outside gene matches: 4. This CDR3 is 13 amino acids long. Germline CDR1 is SGDLS and CDR2 is YYNGEE. CDR3 residues: CASSRLAGGQQYV. DNA of the CDR3: TGTGCCAGCAGTAGACTAGCGGGAGGTCAGCAGTACGTC.